This T cell receptor beta chain was captured in a study of blood T cell repertoires in COVID-19. Germline V lookup: CDR1 SGHRS, CDR2 YFSETQ. With 4 bases removed from V and 4 bases from J, the gap between germline ends came to 8 bases. This CDR3 is 12 amino acids long. Here immunoSEQ multiplex PCR was the method, and the copy in TCRdb shows in-frame clones only, minus some. Of 95,000 to 150,000 clones in the sample, approximately 82% were seen once. The TCR sequence derives from a man between 60 and 75 years old with acute or convalescent COVID-19. The chain employs TRBV5-1 and TRBJ1-2, with D possibly being TRBD1 (5 bases). The sample consisted of peripheral blood. The CDR3 loop reads CASSIDSYGYTF. CDR3 nucleotides: TGCGCCAGCAGCATCGACAGCTATGGCTACACCTTC.